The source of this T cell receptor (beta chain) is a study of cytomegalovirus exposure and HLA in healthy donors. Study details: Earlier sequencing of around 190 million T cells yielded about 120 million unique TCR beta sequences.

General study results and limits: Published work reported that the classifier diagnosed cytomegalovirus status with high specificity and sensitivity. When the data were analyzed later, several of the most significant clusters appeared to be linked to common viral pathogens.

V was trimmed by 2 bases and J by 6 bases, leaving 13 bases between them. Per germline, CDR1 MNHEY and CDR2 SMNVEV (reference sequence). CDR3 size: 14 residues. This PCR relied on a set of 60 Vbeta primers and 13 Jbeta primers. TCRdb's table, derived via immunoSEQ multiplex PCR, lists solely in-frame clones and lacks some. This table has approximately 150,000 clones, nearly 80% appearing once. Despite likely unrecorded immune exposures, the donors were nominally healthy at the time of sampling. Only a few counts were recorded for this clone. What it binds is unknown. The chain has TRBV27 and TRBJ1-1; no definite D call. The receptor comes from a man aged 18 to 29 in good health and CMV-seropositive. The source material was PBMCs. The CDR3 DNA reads TGTGCCAGCAGTTTAAGCCGAGGGAGGGCTGAAGCTTTCTTT. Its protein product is CASSLSRGRAEAFF.